This TCR beta chain was sequenced for a study of T cells in Graves' hyperthyroidism and ophthalmopathy. Study findings and constraints: From stable hyperthyroidism, ophthalmopathy was set apart by a 13 V-J model.

If no ophthalmopathy progression occurred within 18 months, Graves' hyperthyroidism was stable. Those with hyperthyroidism were 18 to 65 years old, newly diagnosed, and ill for under 2 months. Patients were excluded because of uncontrolled infection, other autoimmune disease, pregnancy or lactation. The CDR3 sequence is 15 residues long. Germline V lookup: CDR1 SNHLY, CDR2 FYNNEI. V shed 5 bases and J shed 6 bases, with 19 bases lying between them. This clonotype was counted only a few times. Antigen unknown. There were TCR beta CDR3 regions amplified from RNA transcripts. The HTBI set primed first-round TCR CDR3 RT-PCR. TCRdb fed the multiplex PCR reads into MiXCR, producing one record per CDR3 protein. The sample lists approximately 590,000 distinct CDR3 sequences; more than 45% were seen once.

This receptor was identified in a woman under 30 with Graves' hyperthyroidism. V and J are TRBV2 and TRBJ2-5; D not resolved. Sample: peripheral blood or thyroid tissue (not recorded which). CDR3 in DNA: TGTGCCAGCAGTTACTCCACGAGGCACGGGCAGACCCAGTACTTC. This sequence encodes CASSYSTRHGQTQYF.